Described below is a single T cell receptor beta chain sequence and its context. The antigen is unknown. The CDR3 spans 15 residues. V lost 3 bases and J 7 bases, leaving 18 bases between the germline ends. Looked up from germline, CDR1 is LNHDA and CDR2 is SQIVND (reference sequence). Generated by immunoSEQ multiplex PCR, the TCRdb table keeps only in-frame clones and is missing some. The sample holds under 650,000 clones, about 96% seen once. This sample is part of a study of shared clonotypes between healthy human individuals. Study-wide results and limits: Though the depth was large, rarefaction showed that sorted-subset sequencing was incomplete. Clonotype sharing among donors likely depends on sequencing depth. Among a handful of donors, around 5% of naive CD4 clonotypes were found in common.

This TCR was sampled from a woman aged 25 to 39 in good health. The sequenced sample was naive CD4+ T cells sorted from blood. The subset was: CD45RA+ positively selected. The chain recombines TRBV19 with TRBJ1-2; D is perhaps TRBD1 (5 bases). The CDR3 coding sequence is TGTGCCAGTAGTATCATCAGGGTTCCTCCTCGTGGCTACACCTTC. It translates to CASSIIRVPPRGYTF.